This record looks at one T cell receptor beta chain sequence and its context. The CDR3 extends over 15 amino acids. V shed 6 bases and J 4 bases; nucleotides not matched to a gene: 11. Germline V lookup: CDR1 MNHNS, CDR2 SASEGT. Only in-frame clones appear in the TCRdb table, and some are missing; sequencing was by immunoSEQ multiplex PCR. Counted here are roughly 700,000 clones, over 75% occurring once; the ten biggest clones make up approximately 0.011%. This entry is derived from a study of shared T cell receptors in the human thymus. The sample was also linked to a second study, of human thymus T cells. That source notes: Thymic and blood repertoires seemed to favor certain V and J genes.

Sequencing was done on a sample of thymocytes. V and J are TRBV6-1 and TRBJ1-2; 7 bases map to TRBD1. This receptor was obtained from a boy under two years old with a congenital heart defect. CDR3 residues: CASRPWGRGAYGYTF. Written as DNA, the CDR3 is TGTGCCAGCAGACCCTGGGGCAGGGGGGCCTATGGCTACACCTTC.